The 25 T cell receptor beta chains below come from one sample, sequenced in a study of T-cell memory formation after mild COVID-19. MiXCR, run by TCRdb on the 5' RACE reads, gives a single entry per CDR3 protein. The data hold about 340,000 distinct CDR3 sequences, with roughly 15% observed a single time. Sequencing was performed on PBMCs or a T cell subset sorted from them (not recorded which). The source is a man between 18 and 35 years old who had mild COVID-19 (a few samples of this study predate the infection). Cell type and time point are not known.

The J gene is TRBJ1-4, the V gene TRBV5-1; weak D call: TRBD1 (5 bases). The CDR3 has 15 residues. Germline loops: CDR1 SGHRS, CDR2 YFSETQ. Trimming shortened V by 4 bases and J by 4 bases, and 14 bases separated the two germline ends. The CDR3 DNA reads as TGCGCCAGCAGCGACCCCGGGGCCGGTAATGAAAAACTGTTTTTT. Translating it yields CASSDPGAGNEKLFF.

V is TRBV2 and J is TRBJ2-1; 16 bases fit TRBD2. CDR1 and CDR2 from the germline V gene are SNHLY and FYNNEI. The trim removed 6 bases at V and 9 bases at J, leaving 8 bases unmatched. The CDR3 is made up of 16 amino acids. The CDR3 loop reads CASRPGTSGGATEQFF. CDR3 nucleotide sequence: TGTGCCAGCAGGCCCGGGACTAGCGGGGGGGCTACTGAGCAGTTCTTC.

This clonotype was detected ten times or more. The chain employs TRBV5-1 and TRBJ2-1, with D unclear. The CDR3 runs to 15 residues. V shed 0 bases and J shed 0 bases, with 7 bases lying between them. Germline CDR1 SGHRS, CDR2 YFSETQ. CDR3 loop: CASSLAPGSYNEQFF. Written as DNA, the CDR3 is TGCGCCAGCAGCTTGGCCCCAGGCTCCTACAATGAGCAGTTCTTC. Full variable domain (rest looked up from reference TRBV5-1 and TRBJ2-1): KAGVTQTPRYLIKTRGQQVTLSCSPISGHRSVSWYQQTPGQGLQFLFEYFSETQRNKGNFPGRFSGRQFSNSRSEMNVSTLELGDSALYLCASSLAPGSYNEQFFGPGTRLTVL.

V is TRBV7-2 and J is TRBJ1-1, with TRBD1 as a possible D gene (6 bases). V was pared by 5 bases and J by 3 bases, with 16 bases between. The germline gives CDR1 SGHTA, CDR2 FQGNSA. The CDR3 has 15 residues. CDR3 residues: CASSALGQGYTEAFF. CDR3 sequence (DNA): TGTGCCAGCAGCGCCCTGGGCCAGGGGTACACTGAAGCTTTCTTT.

Many counts were recorded for this clonotype. This chain uses TRBV5-5 with TRBJ1-1; no reliable D call. With 0 bases removed from V and 6 bases from J, the gap between germline ends came to 3 bases. Germline assignment: CDR1 SGHKS and CDR2 YYEKEE (reference sequence). The CDR3 has 11 amino acids. CDR3 region: CASSLGPEAFF. The CDR3 region has the DNA TGTGCCAGCAGCTTGGGGCCTGAAGCTTTCTTT.

Only a few counts were recorded for this clonotype. This chain uses TRBV13 with TRBJ2-3, with D possibly being TRBD2 (5 bases). The CDR3 totals 13 residues. Germline lookup yields CDR1 PRHDT and CDR2 FYEKMQ (reference sequence). Trimming removed 2 bases at V and 5 bases at J, with 8 bases between. The DNA of the CDR3 is TGTGCCAGCAGCTTATACGGAGGAGATACGCAGTATTTT. Residues: CASSLYGGDTQYF.

The rearrangement uses TRBV9 and TRBJ2-1, with 8 bases aligning to TRBD2. Looked up from germline, CDR1 is SGDLS and CDR2 is YYNGEE. The CDR3 is made up of 16 amino acids. With V trimmed by 4 bases and J by 6 bases, 12 bases remained unmatched. CDR3 sequence: CASSPPGVRGVNEQFF. Here the CDR3 DNA reads TGTGCCAGCAGCCCCCCAGGGGTGCGGGGGGTCAATGAGCAGTTCTTC.

This clonotype showed up just a few times. V and J are TRBV3-1 and TRBJ1-1; D uncertain. V lost 7 bases and J lost 9, with 21 bases in between. Germline V gene sequence: CDR1 LGHDT, CDR2 YNNKEL (reference sequence). The CDR3 length is 14 residues. CDR3 amino acids: CASTANTRDPKAFF. CDR3 DNA sequence: TGTGCCAGCACCGCCAACACACGGGATCCAAAAGCTTTCTTT.

This sequence joins TRBV20-1 and TRBJ2-7, with 7 bases that match TRBD1. Trimming cost V 3 bases and J 3 bases; bases outside gene matches: 2. The germline V gene has CDR1 DFQATT and CDR2 SNEGSKA (reference sequence). The CDR3 has 12 residues. As DNA, the CDR3 is TGCAGTGCTAGTGCAGGGGGCTACGAGCAGTACGTC. It yields the protein CSASAGGYEQYV.

The chain is built from TRBV12-3 or TRBV12-4 and TRBJ2-5; no reliable D call. The CDR3 consists of 17 residues. With 3 bases removed from V and 0 bases from J, the gap between germline ends came to 17 bases. The CDR3, as DNA: TGTGCCAGCAGTTTCGGGCAGTCCCCGAAGTACCAAGAGACCCAGTACTTC. Translating gives CASSFGQSPKYQETQYF.

This clonotype was seen many times. The chain employs TRBV20-1 and TRBJ2-1; D possibly uses TRBD1 or TRBD2 (6 bases each). Trimming cost V 6 bases and J 11 bases, with 20 bases left between them. This CDR3 contains 13 residues. The V gene's germline CDR1 is DFQATT and CDR2 SNEGSKA (reference sequence). The CDR3 protein is CSATRPGGSKQFF. CDR3 coding DNA: TGCAGTGCGACCCGCCCCGGGGGCAGTAAGCAGTTCTTC.

This clonotype came up many times. This chain links TRBV7-2 with TRBJ2-7; D might be TRBD1 or TRBD2, each matching 6 bases. This CDR3 contains 14 residues. The germline CDR1 and CDR2 sequences are SGHTA and FQGNSA. Trimming removed 1 base at V and 6 bases at J, with 13 bases between. The CDR3 DNA reads TGTGCCAGCAGCTTAGAGGGCAGGGGAGGCGAGCAGTACTTC. Its protein product is CASSLEGRGGEQYF.

In this sample, this clonotype turned up a few times. The rearrangement uses TRBV6-1 and TRBJ1-1, with D perhaps matching TRBD1 (5 bases). Germline-derived CDR1 and CDR2 are MNHNS and SASEGT. The CDR3 runs to 16 residues. Between the trimmed V and J ends, which lost 0 bases and 2 bases, there was a span of 13 bases. The DNA of the CDR3 is TGTGCCAGCAGTGAAGCCCGACAGAGTAAAAACACTGAAGCTTTCTTT. Translated: CASSEARQSKNTEAFF.

In this sample, this clonotype turned up a few times. This chain joins TRBV18 and TRBJ2-6; D might be TRBD1 (6 bases). V lost 2 bases, J lost 1 base, and 24 bases lay in between. Germline V gene data show CDR1 as KGHSH and CDR2 as LQKENI. The CDR3 is made up of 21 amino acids. The CDR3 loop reads CASSPAKDTGTRPSGANVLTF. The DNA of the CDR3 is TGTGCCAGCTCACCAGCGAAAGATACAGGGACGAGGCCGTCTGGGGCCAACGTCCTGACTTTC.

The chain employs TRBV6-5 and TRBJ2-7; 9 bases align to TRBD1. The ends lost 4 bases at V and 4 bases at J; junction bases unmatched: 5. This CDR3 contains 14 residues. From germline, CDR1 is MNHEY and CDR2 SVGAGI. CDR3 DNA sequence: TGTGCCAGCAGTTCCGGACAGGGGTTTTACGAGCAGTACTTC. Translated: CASSSGQGFYEQYF.

This clonotype was seen repeatedly, ten times or more. V usage is TRBV20-1 and J usage is TRBJ1-6, with D tentatively TRBD1 (5 bases). The germline CDR1 and CDR2 sequences are DFQATT and SNEGSKA (reference sequence). The CDR3 has 14 amino acids. V was trimmed by 3 bases and J by 7 bases, leaving 13 bases between them. The CDR3 is CSARWGVNNSPLHF. Written as DNA, the CDR3 is TGCAGTGCTAGGTGGGGGGTCAACAATTCACCCCTCCACTTT.

The rearrangement joins TRBV7-9 to TRBJ1-2; D is uncertain. In germline, CDR1 is SEHNR, CDR2 FQNEAQ (reference sequence). The CDR3 has 12 amino acids. The V and J ends lost 6 bases and 4 bases respectively, with 9 bases between them. The CDR3 reads CASRYSPYGYTF. The DNA for the CDR3 is TGTGCCAGCAGATACAGCCCCTATGGCTACACCTTC.

Only a few counts were recorded for this clonotype. This chain joins TRBV6-6 and TRBJ1-6, with D possibly TRBD1 on 6 matching bases. Germline loops: CDR1 MNHNY, CDR2 SVGAGI (reference sequence). The CDR3 spans 15 residues. V was shortened by 6 bases and J by 7 bases, with 16 bases between the two germline ends. CDR3 bases: TGTGCCAGCAGGAACCGGGGGGGCGTCAATTCACCCCTCCACTTT. Translated: CASRNRGGVNSPLHF.

This clonotype was detected only a few times. The rearrangement links TRBV6-5 to TRBJ2-3, with 14 nucleotides matching TRBD2. V was clipped by 7 bases and J by 5 bases; unmatched bases: 5. CDR3 length equals 15 residues. Germline lookup yields CDR1 MNHEY and CDR2 SVGAGI. The chain's CDR3 is CASTPGTSGGDTQYF. The CDR3 DNA reads as TGTGCCAGCACTCCGGGGACTAGCGGGGGAGATACGCAGTATTTT.

This clonotype was seen ten or more times. V is TRBV6-2 or TRBV6-3 and J is TRBJ2-3; D possibly matches TRBD1 or TRBD2 (5 bases each). From germline, CDR1 is MNHEY and CDR2 SVGEGT. The CDR3 has 14 amino acids. Trimming removed 3 bases from V and 0 bases from J, with 7 bases in between. The CDR3 reads CASSYRDSTDTQYF. CDR3 bases: TGTGCCAGCAGTTATCGGGACAGCACAGATACGCAGTATTTT.

This clonotype was detected ten times or more. The rearrangement joins TRBV7-2 to TRBJ2-2; 9 nucleotides line up with TRBD1. From germline, CDR1 is SGHTA and CDR2 FQGNSA. Trimming cost V 5 bases and J 1 base; bases outside gene matches: 17. The CDR3 extends over 20 amino acids. The CDR3: CASSDYPQGPGQGNTGELFF. The CDR3 region has the DNA TGTGCCAGCAGCGATTATCCCCAAGGACCGGGACAGGGGAACACCGGGGAGCTGTTTTTT.

This clonotype has a count of ten or more. The CDR3 sequence is CASRLQGVDTQYF. The CDR3 DNA reads as TGTGCCAGCAGGCTACAGGGGGTAGATACGCAGTATTTT. The chain recombines TRBV3-1 with TRBJ2-3; 8 positions match TRBD1. Germline V gene sequence: CDR1 LGHDT, CDR2 YNNKEL (reference sequence). The CDR3 consists of 13 residues. Trimming cost V 6 bases and J 5 bases; bases outside gene matches: 4.

This clonotype appeared a few times. CDR3 DNA: TGTGCCAGCAGTCCGCGAACCGGGACTAGCGGGGCCTTATACGAGCAGTACTTC. This codes for CASSPRTGTSGALYEQYF. The gene calls are TRBV6-6 and TRBJ2-7; 13 bases align to TRBD2. V lost 5 bases to trimming and J lost 4 bases; unmatched junction nucleotides: 14. The V gene's germline CDR1 is MNHNY and CDR2 SVGAGI (reference sequence). The CDR3 runs 18 residues.

DNA of the CDR3: TGTGCCAGCAGTTTCGAAGATACGCAGTATTTT. Translation gives CASSFEDTQYF. The J gene is TRBJ2-3, the V gene TRBV27; D is undetermined. Germline V CDR1 and CDR2: MNHEY, SMNVEV (reference sequence). The CDR3 is 11 amino acids. The V end lost 3 bases, the J end lost 5 bases, and 3 bases lay between the germline ends.

The table lists this clonotype with a few counts. The chain carries TRBV7-9 and TRBJ1-6; 10 positions match TRBD1. This CDR3 contains 15 residues. From germline, CDR1 is SEHNR and CDR2 FQNEAQ (reference sequence). After removal of 2 bases from V and 7 bases from J, the junction contained 2 bases not matched to a gene. The CDR3 protein is CASSLPGQGNSPLHF. The DNA for the CDR3 is TGTGCCAGCAGCTTACCGGGACAGGGGAATTCACCCCTCCACTTT.